The 23 T cell receptor beta chains presented below share a single source sample, sequenced in a study of Tregs in tolerant kidney transplant recipients. The table came from immunoSEQ multiplex PCR; TCRdb's copy has only in-frame clones and leaves some out. The table lists 30,000 or so clones, with around 14% in the top ten. This sample comprised CD8+ T cells from blood, obtained before the transplant. Receptors were obtained from a human donor who received a combined kidney and bone marrow transplant.

On this clone itself: The junction departs from germline at one end; a sequencing error may be responsible. The DNA ends 3 residues before the CDR3 does, and the rest of the CDR3 is filled in from the germline J gene. J is TRBJ2-3 and V is TRBV29-1; 8 nucleotides line up with TRBD2. Per the germline V gene, CDR1 is SQVTM and CDR2 is ANQGSEA. CDR3 length equals 15 residues. CDR3 amino acids: CSVEGTSRSTDTQYF. CDR3 DNA, as far as it was read: TGCAGCGTCGAAGGGACTAGTCGTAGCACAGATACG.

In the case of this clone: Read sequence stops 3 residues before the CDR3 end, and the germline J gene provides the missing end. V gene TRBV19 combines with J gene TRBJ2-2; 10 bases agree with TRBD2. Germline CDR1 LNHDA, CDR2 SQIVND (reference sequence). The J segment lost 5 bases and the V segment lost 1 base, leaving 7 bases of the junction unmatched. The CDR3 contains 17 residues. The chain's CDR3 is CASSIVLAGVGTGELFF. CDR3 bases read: TGTGCCAGTAGTATAGTTCTAGCGGGAGTAGGAACCGGGGAG.

Notes on this clone: The read falls 3 residues short of the CDR3 end, and the missing part is taken from the germline J gene. The rearrangement joins TRBV6-2 or TRBV6-3 to TRBJ2-3, with D perhaps TRBD1 (7 bases). This CDR3 is built from 16 residues. CDR1 MNHEY and CDR2 SVGEGT come from the germline V gene. The germline V and J ends were trimmed by 6 bases and 1 base, with 17 bases remaining between them. The covered CDR3 bases are TGTGCCAGCAGCGCCAACGACAGGGAGGGCACAGATACG. Translating it yields CASSANDREGTDT. The whole CDR3 region reads CASSANDREGTDTQYF.

As regards this clone: Read coverage stops 3 residues before the CDR3 terminus; the germline J gene supplies the remainder. The V gene is TRBV11-2, the J gene TRBJ2-7; 9 nucleotides align to TRBD1. The J segment lost 6 bases and the V segment lost 5 bases, leaving 2 bases of the junction unmatched. This CDR3 comprises 12 residues. CDR1 is SGHAT, CDR2 FQNNGV, per germline. CDR3 DNA, as far as it was read: TGTGCCAGCAGCGCGGACAGGGGCGAG. It encodes CASSADRGE. The full CDR3 protein reads CASSADRGEQYF.

Comments on this clone: The CDR3 goes on 3 residues after the read ends, and that part is filled in from the germline J gene. The J gene is TRBJ2-7, the V gene TRBV23-1; a weak D match, TRBD1 (5 bases). TRBV23-1 is designated an ORF whose function remains uncertain. V lost 5 bases and J lost 1, with 9 bases in between. The CDR3 is 13 residues long. The part of the CDR3 DNA that was read is TGCGCCAGCAGTGACAGTGCGTCCTACGAG. It specifies CASSDSASYE. The full CDR3 protein is CASSDSASYEQYF.

Of note for this clone: The read falls 3 residues short of the CDR3 end, and the missing part is taken from the germline J gene. The rearrangement uses TRBV27 and TRBJ1-5; D is possibly TRBD1 (5 bases). The CDR3 consists of 14 residues. V lost 5 bases to trimming and J lost 4 bases, with 12 bases between them. Germline CDR1 and CDR2: MNHEY and SMNVEV (reference sequence). Incomplete CDR3 DNA: TGTGCCAGCAGTCATAGGGGTGGAAATCAGCCC. Translating gives CASSHRGGNQP. The CDR3 as a whole reads CASSHRGGNQPQHF.

Concerning this clone itself: The CDR3 end falls 3 residues outside the read, so it is completed with the germline J gene. V usage is TRBV19 and J usage is TRBJ2-3; 9 nucleotides match TRBD1. CDR1 and CDR2 (germline): LNHDA, SQIVND (reference sequence). The CDR3 loop spans 16 amino acids. V shed 3 bases, J shed 6 bases, and the junction held 10 bases outside the gene matches. CDR3 bases read: TGTGCCAGTAGTATCCCTGACAGGGGGACCGGGGATACG. Translated: CASSIPDRGTGDT. The whole CDR3 is CASSIPDRGTGDTQYF.

For this clone: The read halts 3 residues ahead of the CDR3 end, with the missing end drawn from the germline J gene. This sequence joins TRBV19 and TRBJ2-7, with D possibly matching TRBD2 (7 bases). The germline gives CDR1 LNHDA, CDR2 SQIVND (reference sequence). There are 15 residues in the CDR3. V dropped 5 bases and J dropped 1 base, with 15 bases sitting between them. The part of the CDR3 DNA that was read is TGTGCCAGTAGTCTGGGGGGGCATGGGTCCTACGAG. Amino acids: CASSLGGHGSYE. The full CDR3 reads CASSLGGHGSYEQYF.

Notes on this clone: Read data end 3 residues before the CDR3 end; the end is taken from the germline J gene. The genes are TRBV7-9 and TRBJ1-1; D gene unclear. V gave up 1 base and J gave up 2 bases, with 11 bases separating them. CDR3 length: 15 amino acids. The germline V gene encodes CDR1 SEHNR and CDR2 FQNEAQ (reference sequence). The CDR3 spells CASSLVTGTNTEAFF. The DNA read from the CDR3 is TGTGCCAGCAGCTTAGTTACTGGTACCAACACTGAA.

For this clone: The read is 3 residues too short to cover the CDR3 end, so that end is filled in from the germline J gene. The chain is built from TRBV30 and TRBJ1-5; D unresolved. The CDR3 covers 15 residues. Germline CDR1 GTSNPN, CDR2 SVGIG (reference sequence). V was clipped by 0 bases and J by 6 bases, with 15 bases between them. The CDR3 bases that were read are TGTGCCTGGAGTGTCGGATACGGGGTCGGTCAGCCC. It yields the protein CAWSVGYGVGQP. The whole CDR3 is CAWSVGYGVGQPQHF.

Remarks on this clone: The observed sequence ends 3 residues before the CDR3 terminus, with the missing tail filled in from the germline J gene. This sequence joins TRBV19 and TRBJ1-1, with D maybe TRBD1 (6 bases). The CDR3 sequence is 11 residues long. V was cut by 11 bases and J by 6 bases, with 13 bases left in between. Germline V lookup: CDR1 LNHDA, CDR2 SQIVND (reference sequence). The CDR3 here is CASRGGAEAFF. The part of the CDR3 DNA that was read is TGTGCCTCCAGGGGAGGCGCTGAA.

As regards this clone: The read ends 3 residues shy of where the CDR3 ends; the end is completed using the germline J gene. This chain connects TRBV10-2 to TRBJ2-1; TRBD2 matches 8 bases. The trim removed 4 bases at V and 4 bases at J, leaving 3 bases unmatched. CDR3 size: 14 residues. Germline loops: CDR1 WSHSY, CDR2 SAAADI. The CDR3 spells CASSAGTRYNEQFF. CDR3 DNA (partial): TGCGCCAGCAGTGCCGGGACTAGGTACAATGAG.

About this clone itself: The missing CDR3 end, 3 residues past where the read stops, is filled in from the germline J gene. The V gene is TRBV2, the J gene TRBJ1-2; maybe TRBD1 (6 bases). The V end was cut by 6 bases, the J end by 3 bases, with 11 bases between. Germline-derived CDR1 and CDR2 are SNHLY and FYNNEI. The CDR3 is made up of 13 amino acids. The chain's CDR3 is CASRARTDYGYTF. The part of the CDR3 DNA that was read is TGTGCCAGCAGAGCGAGGACAGACTATGGC. Combining the CDR3 with reference TRBV2 and TRBJ1-2 gives the whole variable domain EPEVTQTPSHQVTQMGQEVILRCVPISNHLYFYWYRQILGQKVEFLVSFYNNEISEKSEIFDDQFSVERPDGSNFTLKIRSTKLEDSAMYFCASRARTDYGYTFGSGTRLTVV.

Turning to this clone: The read terminates 3 residues before the CDR3 end, so the remaining end is supplied by the germline J gene. V and J are TRBV19 and TRBJ1-1, with D possibly being TRBD1 (5 bases). Trimming stripped 7 bases from V and 3 bases from J, with 12 bases between. The CDR3 is 13 residues long. Germline CDR1 reads LNHDA; CDR2 reads SQIVND (reference sequence). The CDR3 region is CASTAGIYTEAFF. The DNA read from the CDR3 is TGTGCCAGTACCGCAGGGATATACACTGAA.

About this clone itself: The sequenced fragment ends 3 residues before the CDR3 boundary, so the rest is inferred from the germline J gene. V gene TRBV5-4 combines with J gene TRBJ1-1; 8 bases agree with TRBD1. This CDR3 region has 16 residues. Germline loops: CDR1 SGHNT, CDR2 YYREEE (reference sequence). The J segment lost 2 bases and the V segment lost 3 bases, leaving 9 bases of the junction unmatched. The CDR3: CASSSSLTGVNTEAFF. The sequenced CDR3 bases are TGTGCCAGCAGCTCCTCCCTGACAGGGGTAAACACTGAA.

The CDR3: CASSPAAGVEQYF. Partial CDR3 DNA: TGCGCCAGCAGCCCCGCGGCGGGAGTCGAG. The chain recombines TRBV4-1 with TRBJ2-7; TRBD2 agrees at 7 bases. The observed sequence ends 3 residues before the CDR3 terminus, with the missing tail filled in from the germline J gene. Losses at the gene ends were 4 bases for V and 6 bases for J; bases not matched to a gene: 6. The V gene's germline CDR1 is MGHRA and CDR2 YSYEKL. This CDR3 has 13 amino acids.

Details on this clone: Germline and junction disagree at one end, which may indicate a read error. The read terminates 3 residues ahead of where the CDR3 ends, so the germline J gene completes it. This rearrangement joins TRBV4-2 to TRBJ2-7; the D gene is possibly TRBD2 (6 bases). This CDR3 has 16 residues. From germline, CDR1 is LGHNA and CDR2 YNFKEQ. The sequenced part of the CDR3 DNA is TGCGCCAGCAGCAGTGAGGCATTGGCGGGAAGATACGAG. Translating it yields CASSSEALAGRYE. The full CDR3 protein is CASSSEALAGRYEQYF.

On this clone: The DNA ends 3 residues before the CDR3 does, and the rest of the CDR3 is filled in from the germline J gene. The rearrangement joins TRBV30 to TRBJ1-1; unclear D gene. Trimming left V 2 bases short and J 1 base short, with 8 bases between. This CDR3 region has 13 residues. Germline V gives CDR1 GTSNPN, CDR2 SVGIG (reference sequence). CDR3 loop: CAWSPLSNTEAFF. The sequenced CDR3 bases are TGTGCCTGGAGTCCCCTCTCGAACACTGAA.

As to this clone: The read ends 3 residues early relative to the CDR3; the germline J gene fills the gap. The chain combines TRBV5-1 with TRBJ2-1; 11 bases align to TRBD2. The germline V gene has CDR1 SGHRS and CDR2 YFSETQ. This CDR3 is 16 amino acids long. Losses at the gene ends were 1 base for V and 6 bases for J; bases not matched to a gene: 6. The part of the CDR3 DNA that was read is TGCGCCAGCAGCTTGTCAACTAGCGGGGGATTCAATGAG. Translation: CASSLSTSGGFNE. The CDR3 reads in full as CASSLSTSGGFNEQFF.

Notes on this clone: The sequence runs out 3 residues before the end of the CDR3; the remainder is reconstructed from the germline J gene. The J gene is TRBJ2-3, the V gene TRBV7-9, with D perhaps TRBD1 (6 bases). V gave up 1 base and J gave up 0 bases, with 8 bases separating them. Germline CDR1 is SEHNR and CDR2 is FQNEAQ (reference sequence). The CDR3 is made up of 15 amino acids. CDR3: CASSLEQGSTDTQYF. The sequenced CDR3 bases are TGTGCCAGCAGCTTAGAACAGGGTAGCACAGATACG.

For this clone: The CDR3 extends 3 residues past the end of the read, so its final part is completed from the germline J gene. The genes are TRBV30 and TRBJ2-3; 9 bases align to TRBD2. Germline CDR1 and CDR2: GTSNPN and SVGIG (reference sequence). Losses at the gene ends were 2 bases for V and 1 base for J; bases not matched to a gene: 7. The length of the CDR3 is 16 residues. CDR3 protein: CAWSPIAGARTDTQYF. CDR3 DNA (partial): TGTGCCTGGAGTCCTATAGCGGGAGCCCGCACAGATACG.

As to this clone: With the read ending 3 residues before the CDR3 end, the germline J gene is used to fill in that end. The gene calls are TRBV7-9 and TRBJ2-1; TRBD2 matches at 14 bases. The CDR3 runs to 15 residues. Trimming cost V 5 bases and J 6 bases; bases outside gene matches: 3. Germline V CDR1 and CDR2: SEHNR, FQNEAQ (reference sequence). CDR3 bases read: TGTGCCAGCAGCCGGGGGACTAGCGGGAGCAATGAG. This encodes CASSRGTSGSNE. The complete CDR3 sequence is CASSRGTSGSNEQFF.

As regards this clone: The sequence runs out 3 residues before the end of the CDR3; the remainder is reconstructed from the germline J gene. The chain is built from TRBV4-1 and TRBJ1-5, with D unclear. The CDR3 runs 15 residues. Germline lookup yields CDR1 MGHRA and CDR2 YSYEKL. With 4 bases removed from V and 0 bases from J, the gap between germline ends came to 10 bases. Incomplete CDR3 DNA: TGCGCCAGCAGCCTCAGAGCGGATAGCAATCAGCCC. Encoded protein: CASSLRADSNQP. Given in full, the CDR3 is CASSLRADSNQPQHF.